The T cell receptor beta chain under discussion was sequenced for a study of blood T cell repertoires in COVID-19. On the study more broadly: From the United States, Italy and Spain came samples of acute and convalescent COVID-19. PBMCs, B-cell-depleted T cells, or T cells were the source of the cDNA or gDNA that made up the material.

As processed by the authors: Amplification from reference gene primers served as the basis for estimated nucleated cell counts. Assay: immunoSEQ multiplex PCR; the TCRdb copy retains only in-frame clones and omits some. That table furnishes V, J and clone size, whereas the DNA furnished D and trimming. The sample records fewer than 350,000 clones, approximately 92% being singletons. Enrolled during active infection, Seattle patients were then followed longitudinally. This CDR3 has 15 residues. Germline V lookup: CDR1 SGHKS, CDR2 YYEKEE (reference sequence). V was trimmed by 4 bases and J by 3 bases, leaving 14 bases between them.

The J gene is TRBJ1-5, the V gene TRBV5-5; unclear D gene. This TCR came from a woman aged 25 to 39 with COVID-19, enrolled during active disease. The sample consisted of peripheral blood. CDR3 coding DNA: TGTGCCAGCAGCGGTCGCGCAGGCTACAATCAGCCCCAGCATTTT. Translation gives CASSGRAGYNQPQHF.